This T cell receptor (beta chain) is drawn from a study of shared clonotypes between healthy human individuals (dated by TCRdb to about 2020). Broadly, across the study: A couple of women and three men aged 18 to 49 years were included in the cohort. Different laboratories and diverse techniques were used to prepare libraries and sequence TCR repertoires, to increase sequencing depth and limit assay-specific biases. The study deeply sequenced blood TCR repertoires of about 5 healthy adults to estimate repertoire size and the extent of clonotype sharing between individuals. For each donor, three plates each were used for CD4 naive and CD4 memory, two plates were used for CD8 naive, and one plate was used for CD8 memory. Between about 0.8 and 9.5 billion PBMCs per donor were obtained by leukapheresis.

What the work shows at the level of the full study, not this receptor alone: Pairwise subsampling led to the expectation that sequencing depth would affect the degree of clonotype sharing among donors. Rarefaction of sorted-subset datasets indicated incomplete sequencing despite the large sequencing depth. About 5% of naive CD4, 3.5% of naive CD8, roughly 2.4% of memory CD4, and around 0.4% of memory CD8 clonotypes were shared across several donors. Clonotypes shared by all four sorted-subset donors showed higher generation probabilities than non-shared clonotypes. Sampling was restricted to blood, and TCR repertoires in tissues likely differ from the TCR repertoires found in blood. Naive subsets generally had larger estimated clonotype richness than memory subsets. Because the study included only a small number of donors, the genetic and exposure-history diversity represented was limited.

Using the deep immunoSEQ assay, TCR CDR3 regions were amplified from genomic DNA by multiplex PCR. Genomic DNA extracted from each cell subset was distributed evenly over all wells of several immunoSEQ 96-well plates, and each plate served as one replicate. Each replicate PCR for sorted subsets received approximately 220 ng genomic DNA, equal to roughly 33,000 T cell genomes. The purified libraries were quantified using a Qubit 3.0 fluorometer, sized with a Bioanalyzer 2100, and then quantified again using the KAPA Library Quantification kit. Each immunoSEQ 96-well plate was sequenced on its own single-read 150-cycle Illumina NextSeq 550 flow cell. Turning to the authors' computational methods: Because the immunoSEQ output included only junctional sequences and no quality scores, the filtering could not be the same as the filtering used for full-length reads. To assign V/J genes and CDR3, sequences were annotated against IMGT germline references using PyIR, a Python wrapper for IgBLAST v1.9. Any read was removed if the V/J assignment was weak (E-value above 1e-6), the CDR3 was missing, or the read contained stop codons, out-of-frame junctions, or ambiguous translated residues. A V3J clonotype was defined by an identical inferred V gene, J gene, and CDR3 amino acid sequence. To compute the percentage overlap between repertoires, the number of shared unique clonotypes was divided by the size of the smaller repertoire. RTK rarefaction, the Chao1 estimator, and Recon v2.1 estimates of unobserved clonotypes were used to assess repertoire richness. OLGA was used to compute generation probabilities for all TCRbeta clonotypes that the gDNA method yielded from a handful of donors. Drawn from immuneACCESS, this table holds only the in-frame rearrangements with V and J called that TCRdb kept. Clones are partly lost; checked studies trace under half to an unresolved V gene and leave the rest unexplained. V and J calls and clone size are those listed in that table; D and trimming were worked out from the DNA. The sample table shows about 2,200,000 clones, and roughly 91% are seen once. The ten largest account for more than 1.5% of the sample.

Comments on this clone: The clone's antigen remains unknown. The sample holds no much larger clone one base away, and base qualities are not on file.

CD8 naive samples were CD45RO-negative cells positively selected for CCR7, giving a CD45RA+CCR7+ population that excluded TemRA cells. The donors were healthy, HIV-negative adults with no recently reported acute infections or vaccinations. Every donor was a Caucasian adult residing in Nashville, Tennessee, USA. Blood was collected by leukapheresis, and PBMCs were isolated by Ficoll-Histopaque density gradient centrifugation and then cryopreserved in liquid nitrogen vapor phase. Purity and quantity of every magnetically sorted T cell population were checked by analytical flow cytometry. Genomic DNA was isolated from every sorted fraction and measured by UV absorbance on a Nanodrop 2000c. This receptor was taken from a man younger than 30 in good health. Some clones in this sample may be carry-over from other donors' samples. Sequenced: naive CD8+ T cells from PBMCs. The cell subset or site label of this sample denotes: CD45RA+CCR7+.

The CDR3 reads CASSQGLLRGQGNTEAFF. The nucleotides are TGTGCCAGCAGCCAAGGACTCCTTCGGGGGCAGGGGAACACTGAAGCTTTCTTT. The chain couples TRBV14 to TRBJ1-1; a weak D assignment points to TRBD1 (6 bases agree). The germline V gene provides CDR1 SGHDN and CDR2 FVKESK. Inclusive of the bounding cysteine and phenylalanine, the CDR3 is 18 residues long. This entry keeps only the CDR3 DNA: 54 bases, framed from base 1. V lost 1 base and J lost 1 base; the stretch between them is 19 bases long.